What follows are 27 T cell receptor beta chains derived from one specimen sequenced in a study of cytomegalovirus exposure and HLA in healthy donors. PCR primers comprised 60 Vbeta and 13 Jbeta primers. Generated by immunoSEQ multiplex PCR, the TCRdb table keeps only in-frame clones and is missing some. The sample lists approximately 130,000 clones, 75% seen once, with just under 3% in the top ten. Specimen: PBMCs. These receptor sequences come from a middle-aged woman in good health and CMV-seropositive.

The chain links TRBV4-2 to TRBJ1-2; D remains ambiguous. CDR1 and CDR2 from the germline V gene are LGHNA and YNFKEQ. The CDR3 totals 15 residues. V was shortened by 0 bases and J by 0 bases, with 8 bases between the two germline ends. The CDR3 DNA sequence: TGTGCCAGCAGCCAAGATCGCAGTGCTAACTATGGCTACACCTTC. This codes for CASSQDRSANYGYTF.

The sample holds a few counts of this clone. The chain combines TRBV28 with TRBJ2-7, with 7 nucleotides matching TRBD2. CDR1 MDHEN and CDR2 SYDVKM come from the germline V gene. The V gene end was trimmed by 10 bases and the J gene end by 1 base; junction bases not matched to a gene: 4. This CDR3 comprises 12 residues. The CDR3 here is CATRGSSYEQYF. DNA for the CDR3: TGTGCCACCCGCGGGAGTTCCTACGAGCAGTACTTC.

This clone was picked up a small number of times. This rearrangement joins TRBV14 to TRBJ2-1; TRBD2 agrees at 8 bases. The CDR3 consists of 15 residues. J was trimmed by 6 bases and V by 1 base; bases with no gene match: 5. Per germline, CDR1 SGHDN and CDR2 FVKESK. The chain's CDR3 is CASSQVAGGGNEQFF. CDR3 nucleotide sequence: TGTGCCAGCAGCCAAGTAGCCGGGGGGGGCAATGAGCAGTTCTTC. The full variable domain, rest sourced from reference TRBV14 and TRBJ2-1, is EAGVTQFPSHSVIEKGQTVTLRCDPISGHDNLYWYRRVMGKEIKFLLHFVKESKQDESGMPNNRFLAERTGGTYSTLKVQPAELEDSGVYFCASSQVAGGGNEQFFGPGTRLTVL.

In its sample, this clone was seen a few times. This sequence joins TRBV5-1 and TRBJ2-7, with 7 positions matching TRBD2. Germline assignment: CDR1 SGHRS and CDR2 YFSETQ. V trimming: 4 bases; J trimming: 1 base; junction bases outside the gene matches: 5. This CDR3 comprises 14 residues. The chain's CDR3 is CASSPIAGSYEQYF. In nucleotides, the CDR3 is TGCGCCAGCAGCCCAATAGCGGGTTCCTACGAGCAGTACTTC. The full variable domain, its missing parts supplied by reference TRBV5-1 and TRBJ2-7, is KAGVTQTPRYLIKTRGQQVTLSCSPISGHRSVSWYQQTPGQGLQFLFEYFSETQRNKGNFPGRFSGRQFSNSRSEMNVSTLELGDSALYLCASSPIAGSYEQYFGPGTRLTVT.

V is TRBV28 and J is TRBJ2-7; D is uncertain. There are 14 residues in the CDR3. Trimming cost V 6 bases and J 0 bases, with 12 bases left between them. Per germline, CDR1 MDHEN and CDR2 SYDVKM. The CDR3 coding sequence is TGTGCCAGCAGATATAGAAAGAGCTCCTACGAGCAGTACTTC. Its protein product is CASRYRKSSYEQYF.

This rearrangement joins TRBV19 to TRBJ1-2; 8 bases are a match to TRBD1. The CDR3 has 13 amino acids. CDR1 LNHDA and CDR2 SQIVND come from the germline V gene (reference sequence). V was clipped by 6 bases and J by 2 bases; unmatched bases: 2. This CDR3 is CASRGQGNYGYTF. The CDR3 coding sequence is TGTGCCAGTAGAGGACAGGGAAACTATGGCTACACCTTC.

The chain employs TRBV6-1 and TRBJ2-7; D is undetermined. The CDR3 extends over 14 amino acids. Germline V gene sequence: CDR1 MNHNS, CDR2 SASEGT. With 2 bases removed from V and 0 bases from J, the gap between germline ends came to 8 bases. The CDR3 region has the DNA TGTGCCAGCAGTGAATCAATGCGCTCCTACGAGCAGTACTTC. Amino acids: CASSESMRSYEQYF.

This clone was detected only a few times. The rearrangement uses TRBV27 and TRBJ1-6, with 9 nucleotides matching TRBD1. The V and J ends lost 2 bases and 5 bases, in that order; junction bases with no gene match: 7. CDR1 and CDR2 (germline): MNHEY, SMNVEV (reference sequence). The CDR3 covers 17 residues. In DNA form, the CDR3 reads TGTGCCAGCAGTTTAAGGTCCGGGACAGGGAATAATTCACCCCTCCACTTT. Its protein product is CASSLRSGTGNNSPLHF.

The chain combines TRBV28 with TRBJ2-3, with 7 nucleotides matching TRBD2. Per the germline V gene, CDR1 is MDHEN and CDR2 is SYDVKM. The CDR3 has 15 residues. V was clipped by 2 bases and J by 1 base; unmatched bases: 3. CDR3 DNA sequence: TGTGCCAGCAGTTTACCCAGCGGGGGCACAGATACGCAGTATTTT. Residues: CASSLPSGGTDTQYF.

V is TRBV7-9 and J is TRBJ1-5, with 10 bases aligning to TRBD1. V lost 1 base, J lost 0 bases, and 9 bases stayed unmatched. Germline assignment: CDR1 SEHNR and CDR2 FQNEAQ (reference sequence). This CDR3 spans 19 amino acids. In DNA, the CDR3 is TGTGCCAGCAGCTTAGTGATGGGGACAGGGGCATATAGCAATCAGCCCCAGCATTTT. Translated: CASSLVMGTGAYSNQPQHF.

The V gene is TRBV6-5, the J gene TRBJ1-6; D remains ambiguous. The CDR3 runs 14 residues. Germline V gene data show CDR1 as MNHEY and CDR2 as SVGAGI. Deletions cut 2 bases from V and 5 bases from J, with 7 bases between. Written as DNA, the CDR3 is TGTGCCAGCAGTTACGGCGGAAATAATTCACCCCTCCACTTT. This codes for CASSYGGNNSPLHF.

V usage is TRBV30 and J usage is TRBJ2-7, with D unresolved. Germline loops: CDR1 GTSNPN, CDR2 SVGIG (reference sequence). V shed 5 bases and J shed 2 bases, with 16 bases lying between them. CDR3 length: 14 residues. CDR3 loop: CAWFAAESTYEQYF. The DNA for the CDR3 is TGTGCCTGGTTTGCGGCGGAGTCGACCTACGAGCAGTACTTC.

This clone was counted between two and nine times. The chain joins TRBV5-1 to TRBJ1-3; D may be TRBD1 (5 bases). The ends were cut back, 5 bases at V and 0 bases at J, with 15 bases in the middle. The CDR3 totals 16 residues. CDR1 SGHRS and CDR2 YFSETQ come from the germline V gene. In DNA form, the CDR3 reads TGCGCCAGCAGTGTAGGAGACAGAAGCTCTGGAAACACCATATATTTT. Amino acids: CASSVGDRSSGNTIYF.

V is TRBV5-6 and J is TRBJ2-5, with 12 bases fitting TRBD1. V shed 3 bases, J shed 5 bases, and the junction held 5 bases outside the gene matches. The CDR3 totals 15 residues. The germline V gene has CDR1 SGHDT and CDR2 YYEEEE. The CDR3 region has the DNA TGTGCCAGCAGCTGGGGACAGGGGGCGATGGAGACCCAGTACTTC. It codes for CASSWGQGAMETQYF.

This clone was detected only a few times. V is TRBV5-6 and J is TRBJ2-7; TRBD1 might be the D (5 bases). CDR1 SGHDT and CDR2 YYEEEE come from the germline V gene. V lost 0 bases and J 5 bases, leaving 6 bases between the germline ends. The CDR3 runs 12 residues. The CDR3 nucleotides are TGTGCCAGCAGCTTGGTAGGGGACGAGCAGTACTTC. The encoded protein is CASSLVGDEQYF. The entire variable domain, with the rest obtained from reference TRBV5-6 and TRBJ2-7, is as follows: DAGVTQSPTHLIKTRGQQVTLRCSPKSGHDTVSWYQQALGQGPQFIFQYYEEEERQRGNFPDRFSGHQFPNYSSELNVNALLLGDSALYLCASSLVGDEQYFGPGTRLTVT.

The rearrangement joins TRBV9 to TRBJ2-1, with 9 bases matching TRBD2. Germline V lookup: CDR1 SGDLS, CDR2 YYNGEE. The CDR3 spans 16 residues. With 4 bases clipped from V and 9 bases from J, the junction kept 14 bases outside the gene matches. The CDR3 DNA is TGTGCCAGCAGCAATGGCGGGGGGGTTTCGTCCGTTGAGCAGTTCTTC. This translates into CASSNGGGVSSVEQFF.

The chain combines TRBV19 with TRBJ2-7; D remains unclear. The CDR3 is 12 residues long. Deletions cut 0 bases from V and 3 bases from J, with 3 bases between. Germline values: CDR1 LNHDA, CDR2 SQIVND (reference sequence). CDR3 amino acids: CASSIDGYEQYF. CDR3 DNA: TGTGCCAGTAGTATAGACGGCTACGAGCAGTACTTC. Supplemented by reference TRBV19 and TRBJ2-7, the full variable domain reads DGGITQSPKYLFRKEGQNVTLSCEQNLNHDAMYWYRQDPGQGLRLIYYSQIVNDFQKGDIAEGYSVSREKKESFPLTVTSAQKNPTAFYLCASSIDGYEQYFGPGTRLTVT.

The chain employs TRBV7-2 and TRBJ2-3; TRBD2 matches 11 bases. Losses at the gene ends were 5 bases for V and 5 bases for J; bases not matched to a gene: 6. The V gene's germline CDR1 is SGHTA and CDR2 FQGNSA. The CDR3 is made up of 15 amino acids. The CDR3 loop reads CASSKTSGSLDTQYF. The CDR3 DNA reads TGTGCCAGCAGCAAAACTAGCGGGAGTCTAGATACGCAGTATTTT.

CDR3 amino acids: CASSIASNQPQHF. CDR3 DNA: TGTGCCAGTAGTATAGCAAGCAATCAGCCCCAGCATTTT. The rearrangement links TRBV19 to TRBJ1-5; D remains unclear. This CDR3 comprises 13 residues. Trimming took off 1 base at V and 1 base at J, with 2 bases between the two ends. Germline CDR1 is LNHDA and CDR2 is SQIVND (reference sequence). Filled out from reference TRBV19 and TRBJ1-5, the complete variable domain reads DGGITQSPKYLFRKEGQNVTLSCEQNLNHDAMYWYRQDPGQGLRLIYYSQIVNDFQKGDIAEGYSVSREKKESFPLTVTSAQKNPTAFYLCASSIASNQPQHFGDGTRLSIL.

This rearrangement joins TRBV28 to TRBJ2-5, with TRBD1 as a possible D gene (6 bases). The CDR3 length is 13 residues. Trimming removed 7 bases from V and 4 bases from J, with 13 bases in between. Germline V lookup: CDR1 MDHEN, CDR2 SYDVKM. The CDR3 here is CASTPGRGETQYF. CDR3 in DNA: TGTGCCAGCACCCCAGGCAGGGGAGAGACCCAGTACTTC.

The V and J genes are TRBV5-1 and TRBJ2-2; 13 bases agree with TRBD2. Germline V gene lookup returns CDR1 SGHRS and CDR2 YFSETQ. The J segment lost 7 bases and the V segment lost 0 bases, leaving 6 bases of the junction unmatched. The CDR3 spans 17 residues. The CDR3 reads CASSLAGTSGMGGELFF. For the CDR3, the DNA is TGCGCCAGCAGCTTGGCCGGGACTAGCGGGATGGGCGGGGAGCTGTTTTTT.

The rearrangement uses TRBV2 and TRBJ2-1; 11 nucleotides align to TRBD1. Germline CDR1 is SNHLY and CDR2 is FYNNEI. The CDR3 contains 14 residues. Written as DNA, the CDR3 is TGTGCTACCACCGGGACAGGGGGCTACAATGAGCAGTTCTTC. Translated, it gives CATTGTGGYNEQFF.

This chain's CDR3 is CAWSPDGNQPQHF. CDR3 in DNA: TGTGCCTGGAGTCCTGACGGGAATCAGCCCCAGCATTTT. The V and J genes are TRBV30 and TRBJ1-5; D uncertain. CDR1 and CDR2 from the germline V gene are GTSNPN and SVGIG (reference sequence). Trimming shortened V by 2 bases and J by 4 bases, and 9 bases separated the two germline ends. The CDR3 runs 13 residues.

This chain connects TRBV6-1 to TRBJ1-1; TRBD1 aligns across 9 bases. There are 13 residues in the CDR3. V shed 4 bases, J shed 8 bases, and the junction held 5 bases outside the gene matches. The germline V gene has CDR1 MNHNS and CDR2 SASEGT. The CDR3 spells CASSGQGVSEAFF. CDR3 sequence (DNA): TGTGCCAGCAGTGGACAGGGGGTATCCGAAGCTTTCTTT.

In its sample, this clone was seen once. This chain joins TRBV5-4 and TRBJ2-5; D remains unclear. Germline V gives CDR1 SGHNT, CDR2 YYREEE (reference sequence). The CDR3 covers 11 residues. V was pared by 4 bases and J by 1 base, with 2 bases between. CDR3 protein: CASSRQETQYF. The CDR3 region has the DNA TGTGCCAGCAGCCGCCAAGAGACCCAGTACTTC.

The genes are TRBV19 and TRBJ1-5; 7 bases align to TRBD1. Germline CDR1 LNHDA, CDR2 SQIVND (reference sequence). Unmatched junction bases numbered 14, after V lost 4 bases and J lost 8 bases. The CDR3 contains 16 residues. The chain's CDR3 is CASSKERGQGNKPQHF. In DNA form, the CDR3 reads TGTGCCAGTAGTAAGGAAAGGGGGCAGGGGAATAAGCCCCAGCATTTT.

The chain carries TRBV11-2 and TRBJ2-7; 9 bases match TRBD1. This CDR3 has 13 amino acids. Unmatched junction bases numbered 2, after V lost 3 bases and J lost 5 bases. Germline-derived CDR1 and CDR2 are SGHAT and FQNNGV. CDR3 protein: CASSLGQGDEQYF. In DNA, the CDR3 is TGTGCCAGCAGCTTGGGACAGGGCGACGAGCAGTACTTC.